One sample yielded the 21 T cell receptor beta chains listed below, sequenced in a study of CD8+CD57+ T cells in acquired aplastic anemia. Previously, flow cytometry had revealed CD8+CD57+ cell expansion in the patients chosen for sequencing. Genomic DNA constituted the template upon which TCR beta VDJ and CDR3 profiling was performed. MiXCR, run by TCRdb on the reads, gives a single entry per CDR3 protein. There are roughly 220,000 distinct CDR3 sequences in the sample; 65% occur only once, and around 50% lies in the top ten. The sequenced sample consisted of sorted CD4+, CD8+, or CD8+CD57+ T cells (not recorded which) from PBMCs. These receptor sequences come from a human donor with aplastic anemia.

This clonotype came up many times. The chain links TRBV4-1 to TRBJ1-5; D is uncertain. Per the germline V gene, CDR1 is MGHRA and CDR2 is YSYEKL. V lost 3 bases and J 3 bases, leaving 9 bases between the germline ends. The CDR3 loop spans 14 amino acids. The CDR3 reads CASSHSVLNQPQHF. The CDR3 DNA sequence: TGCGCCAGCAGCCATTCGGTCCTCAATCAGCCCCAGCATTTT.

This clonotype turned up a few times. The chain has TRBV6-1 and TRBJ2-2, with D tentatively TRBD1 (6 bases). The CDR3 covers 14 residues. CDR1 and CDR2 from the germline V gene are MNHNS and SASEGT. The V gene lost 2 bases and the J gene lost 6 bases, with 10 bases spanning the gap. CDR3 bases: TGTGCCAGCAGTGAATGGACAGTGCCCGGGGAGCTGTTTTTT. Translation: CASSEWTVPGELFF.

This clonotype was seen many times. V is TRBV7-3 and J is TRBJ2-3; no firm D call. This CDR3 is built from 13 residues. V was trimmed by 3 bases and J by 6 bases, leaving 10 bases between them. Germline lookup yields CDR1 SGHTA and CDR2 FQGTGA. CDR3 residues: CASSFNSGDTQYF. The DNA of the CDR3 is TGTGCCAGCAGCTTCAACTCGGGTGATACGCAGTATTTT.

The genes are TRBV7-8 and TRBJ2-7; D remains unclear. Trimming removed 4 bases from V and 0 bases from J, with 10 bases in between. CDR1 is SGHVS, CDR2 FQNEAQ, per germline. There are 14 residues in the CDR3. The CDR3 DNA follows: TGTGCCAGCAGCTCAAGGATCAGCTCCTACGAGCAGTACGTC. This translates into CASSSRISSYEQYV.

The J gene is TRBJ2-2, the V gene TRBV2; D remains unclear. Trimming stripped 6 bases from V and 7 bases from J, with 12 bases between. The CDR3 spans 13 residues. Per the germline V gene, CDR1 is SNHLY and CDR2 is FYNNEI. As DNA, the CDR3 is TGTGCCAGCAGCGTGGGATCCGTCGGGGAGCTGTTTTTT. Translating gives CASSVGSVGELFF.

This clonotype showed up just a few times. The rearrangement joins TRBV7-3 to TRBJ2-7; D tentatively reads TRBD1 or TRBD2 (5 bases each). The V end lost 1 base, the J end lost 9 bases, and 10 bases lay between the germline ends. CDR3 length equals 12 residues. The germline CDR1 and CDR2 sequences are SGHTA and FQGTGA. The CDR3, as DNA: TGTGCCAGCAGCTTAAGGGACGGGTTGCAGTACTTC. It specifies CASSLRDGLQYF.

This clonotype was seen many times. CDR3 loop: CASSQEPGLSDTQYF. The CDR3 DNA follows: TGCGCCAGCAGCCAAGAACCGGGACTATCAGATACGCAGTATTTT. V is TRBV4-1 and J is TRBJ2-3, with 7 bases fitting TRBD2. Germline V CDR1 and CDR2: MGHRA, YSYEKL. The CDR3 is made up of 15 amino acids. V shed 0 bases and J 4 bases; nucleotides not matched to a gene: 4.

In its sample, this clonotype was seen once. This chain connects TRBV19 to TRBJ1-5; D not resolved. Germline values: CDR1 LNHDA, CDR2 SQIVND (reference sequence). Trimming removed 2 bases at V and 2 bases at J, with 4 bases between. The CDR3 consists of 13 residues. The CDR3 DNA follows: TGTGCCAGTAGTATATGGGGCAATCAGCCCCAGCATTTT. Amino acid sequence: CASSIWGNQPQHF.

This clonotype was recorded only once. The V call is TRBV5-5, the J call TRBJ2-7; 7 nucleotides align to TRBD1. Germline-derived CDR1 and CDR2 are SGHKS and YYEKEE (reference sequence). CDR3 length: 15 amino acids. The trim removed 0 bases at V and 2 bases at J, leaving 5 bases unmatched. The CDR3 region has the DNA TGTGCCAGCAGCTTGGGCGGTCAGGGGGCCTACGAGCAGTACTTC. Protein sequence: CASSLGGQGAYEQYF.

The gene calls are TRBV15 and TRBJ1-6, with no clear D. The CDR3 loop spans 15 amino acids. Trimming cost V 3 bases and J 13 bases, with 19 bases left between them. Germline CDR1 LNHNV, CDR2 YYDKDF (reference sequence). CDR3 protein: CATSSSPAPVGPLHF. The CDR3 bases are TGTGCCACCAGCAGTTCCCCAGCCCCGGTGGGGCCCCTCCACTTT. The full variable domain, its missing parts supplied by reference TRBV15 and TRBJ1-6, is DAMVIQNPRYQVTQFGKPVTLSCSQTLNHNVMYWYQQKSSQAPKLLFHYYDKDFNNEADTPDNFQSRRPNTSFCFLDIRSPGLGDTAMYLCATSSSPAPVGPLHFGNGTRLTVT.

This clonotype was seen a few times. This rearrangement joins TRBV29-1 to TRBJ2-3, with 7 positions matching TRBD1. The CDR3 contains 15 residues. Germline V CDR1 and CDR2: SQVTM, ANQGSEA. Trimming cost V 6 bases and J 4 bases; bases outside gene matches: 13. DNA of the CDR3: TGCAGCGTCAGAGGGGCGACAGGGAACGCAGATACGCAGTATTTT. It codes for CSVRGATGNADTQYF.

The V call is TRBV7-2, the J call TRBJ2-7, with TRBD1 as a possible D gene (7 bases). The CDR3 runs to 15 residues. Trimming cost V 5 bases and J 0 bases, with 14 bases left between them. The germline CDR1 and CDR2 sequences are SGHTA and FQGNSA. CDR3 DNA: TGTGCCAGCAGCCAAGGAGGGGGCAGCTCCTACGAGCAGTACTTC. Translating gives CASSQGGGSSYEQYF.

V usage is TRBV29-1 and J usage is TRBJ2-3; maybe TRBD2 (6 bases). This CDR3 has 14 amino acids. The V end was cut by 8 bases, the J end by 0 bases, with 15 bases between. Germline V gene lookup returns CDR1 SQVTM and CDR2 ANQGSEA. This CDR3 is CSCGTGASTDTQYF. CDR3 coding DNA: TGCAGCTGCGGCACGGGAGCTAGCACAGATACGCAGTATTTT.

This chain links TRBV10-1 with TRBJ2-7; possibly TRBD1 for D (6 bases). Trimming left V 3 bases short and J 6 bases short, with 12 bases between. Germline values: CDR1 WNHNN, CDR2 SYGVQD (reference sequence). The CDR3 contains 13 residues. This CDR3 reads CASSDLLGGEQYF. CDR3 nucleotide sequence: TGCGCCAGCAGTGATCTCCTAGGGGGCGAGCAGTACTTC.

The chain joins TRBV7-3 to TRBJ2-2; 10 bases agree with TRBD1. Germline values: CDR1 SGHTA, CDR2 FQGTGA. V dropped 0 bases and J dropped 7; count of bases not matched to a gene: 5. The CDR3 totals 16 residues. The CDR3 loop is CASSLTTTGGIGELFF. The DNA of the CDR3 is TGTGCCAGCAGCTTAACCACGACAGGGGGCATCGGGGAGCTGTTTTTT.

The chain recombines TRBV5-1 with TRBJ2-7, with 11 bases matching TRBD2. With V trimmed by 4 bases and J by 4 bases, 7 bases remained unmatched. Germline V CDR1 and CDR2: SGHRS, YFSETQ. The CDR3 covers 15 residues. Here the CDR3 DNA reads TGCGCCAGCAGCCCCCTGACTAGCGGGACATACGAGCAGTACTTC. It specifies CASSPLTSGTYEQYF.

The chain couples TRBV7-3 to TRBJ1-2; D call uncertain. Germline V gives CDR1 SGHTA, CDR2 FQGTGA. The CDR3 has 10 amino acids. Between the trimmed V and J ends, which lost 5 bases and 12 bases, there was a span of 10 bases. CDR3 DNA sequence: TGTGCCAGCAGCCCCTCCGGAAACACCTTC. Translated, it gives CASSPSGNTF.

This clonotype has a handful of counts. The chain combines TRBV12-5 with TRBJ1-1, with TRBD1 as a possible D gene (5 bases). Trimming took 4 bases from V and 0 from J, leaving 12 bases between them. The CDR3 has 15 amino acids. Per the germline V gene, CDR1 is LGHNT and CDR2 is FRNRAP. CDR3 in DNA: TGTGCTAGTGGTTCTCGGGGGGGGGTGAACACTGAAGCTTTCTTT. It specifies CASGSRGGVNTEAFF.

The chain has TRBV27 and TRBJ2-3, with D perhaps TRBD2 (5 bases). Germline V gene data show CDR1 as MNHEY and CDR2 as SMNVEV (reference sequence). The V end was cut by 3 bases, the J end by 2 bases, with 9 bases between. This CDR3 has 14 residues. The CDR3 sequence is CASSFGAVTDTQYF. The DNA for the CDR3 is TGTGCCAGCAGTTTTGGAGCGGTCACAGATACGCAGTATTTT.

This clonotype was detected once. J is TRBJ2-7 and V is TRBV11-2; perhaps TRBD1 as D (5 bases). Trimming took off 3 bases at V and 5 bases at J, with 11 bases between the two ends. The CDR3 covers 13 residues. The germline V gene has CDR1 SGHAT and CDR2 FQNNGV. CDR3 amino acids: CASSLEGADEQYF. DNA for the CDR3: TGTGCCAGCAGCTTGGAAGGGGCCGACGAGCAGTACTTC.

A single count supports this clonotype. This chain joins TRBV20-1 and TRBJ1-6; tentatively, D is TRBD1 (5 bases). The CDR3 is made up of 14 amino acids. V lost 1 base and J lost 5, with 9 bases in between. Germline V gene lookup returns CDR1 DFQATT and CDR2 SNEGSKA (reference sequence). CDR3 sequence (DNA): TGCAGTGCTAGAGCCGGGACTAATAATTCACCCCTCCACTTT. Amino acids: CSARAGTNNSPLHF.